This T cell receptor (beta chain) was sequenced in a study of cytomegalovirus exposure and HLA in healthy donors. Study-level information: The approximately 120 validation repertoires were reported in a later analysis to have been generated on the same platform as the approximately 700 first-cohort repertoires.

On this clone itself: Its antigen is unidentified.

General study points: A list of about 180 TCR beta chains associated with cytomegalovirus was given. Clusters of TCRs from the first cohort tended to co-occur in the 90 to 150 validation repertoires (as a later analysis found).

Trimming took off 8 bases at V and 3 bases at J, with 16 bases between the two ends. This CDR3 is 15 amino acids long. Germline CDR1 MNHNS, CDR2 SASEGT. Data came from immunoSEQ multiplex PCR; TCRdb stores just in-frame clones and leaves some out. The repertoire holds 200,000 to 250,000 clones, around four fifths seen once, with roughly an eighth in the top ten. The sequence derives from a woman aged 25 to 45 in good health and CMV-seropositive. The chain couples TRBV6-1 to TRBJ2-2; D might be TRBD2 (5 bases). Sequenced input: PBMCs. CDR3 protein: CASESRELDTGELFF. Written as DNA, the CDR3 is TGTGCCAGCGAGTCAAGGGAGTTGGACACCGGGGAGCTGTTTTTT.